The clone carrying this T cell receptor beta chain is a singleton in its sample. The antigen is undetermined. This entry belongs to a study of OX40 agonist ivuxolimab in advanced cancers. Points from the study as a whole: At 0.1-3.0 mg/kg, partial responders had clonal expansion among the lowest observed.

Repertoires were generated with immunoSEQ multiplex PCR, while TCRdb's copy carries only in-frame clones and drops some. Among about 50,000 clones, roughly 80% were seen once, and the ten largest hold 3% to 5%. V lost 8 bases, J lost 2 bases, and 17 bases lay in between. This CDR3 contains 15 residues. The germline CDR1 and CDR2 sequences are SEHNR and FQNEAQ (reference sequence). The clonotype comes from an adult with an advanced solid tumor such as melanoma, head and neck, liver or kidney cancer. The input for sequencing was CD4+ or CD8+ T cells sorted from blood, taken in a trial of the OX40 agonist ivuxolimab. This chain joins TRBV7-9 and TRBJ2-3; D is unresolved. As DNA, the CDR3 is TGTGCCAGCGGCGACTCCTTCCTCCTCACAGATACGCAGTATTTT. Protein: CASGDSFLLTDTQYF.